The T cell receptor beta chain under discussion was sequenced for a study of T cells in Graves' hyperthyroidism and ophthalmopathy. Whole-study findings and limits: Model-based prediction identified ophthalmopathy a median about 6.8 months prior to its onset.

Amplified TCR beta CDR3 regions came from RNA transcripts. HTBI primers were the set used in a first-round RT-PCR of the TCR CDR3. MiXCR was run by TCRdb on the multiplex PCR reads, yielding one entry per CDR3 protein. The sample yields approximately 300,000 distinct CDR3 sequences, around 20% seen once. Per the germline V gene, CDR1 is GTSNPN and CDR2 is SVGIG (reference sequence). The CDR3 contains 16 residues. The germline V and J ends were trimmed by 0 bases and 9 bases, with 21 bases remaining between them. The table lists this clonotype with a few counts. Its cognate antigen is unknown. The V gene is TRBV30, the J gene TRBJ1-5, with D possibly TRBD1 on 6 matching bases. The sequence derives from a man aged 50 or older with Graves' ophthalmopathy. Sequencing input: blood. CDR3 DNA sequence: TGTGCCTGGAGTGTACAGGGCAGTTCCGTAACTCGGCCCCAGCATTTT. Its protein is CAWSVQGSSVTRPQHF.